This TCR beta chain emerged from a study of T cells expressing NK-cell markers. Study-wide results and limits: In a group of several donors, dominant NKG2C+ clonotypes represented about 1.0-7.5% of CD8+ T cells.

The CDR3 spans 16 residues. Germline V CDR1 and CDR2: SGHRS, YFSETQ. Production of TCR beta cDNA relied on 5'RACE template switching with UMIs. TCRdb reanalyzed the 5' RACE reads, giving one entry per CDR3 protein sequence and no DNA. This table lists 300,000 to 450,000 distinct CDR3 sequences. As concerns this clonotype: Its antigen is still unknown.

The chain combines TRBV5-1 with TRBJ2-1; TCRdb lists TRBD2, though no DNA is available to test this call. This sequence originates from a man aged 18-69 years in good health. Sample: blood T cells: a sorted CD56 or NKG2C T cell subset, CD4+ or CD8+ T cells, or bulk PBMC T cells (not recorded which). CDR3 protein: CASSLQGGGGSNEQFF.